These T cell receptor beta chains were read from a single sample in a study of regulatory T cells in long-lasting Graves disease. TCRdb independently ran MiXCR on the multiplex PCR reads; one entry per CDR3 protein. The table includes about 450,000 distinct CDR3 sequences, around 22% detected once. Here the sequenced sample was peripheral blood mononuclear cells (PBMCs), taken when the disease was refractory, from a patient treated with antithyroid drugs. The receptors here all came from a female donor with Graves disease. Each CDR3 is given with its conserved first and last residue.

TRBV7-8,TRBJ2-3,CASSLNPSGSGADTQYF
TRBV6-2/TRBV6-3,TRBJ1-1,CASSYRGTTEAFF
TRBV3-1,TRBJ1-6,CASSQETPDNSPLHF
TRBV6-1,TRBJ1-5,CASSERGYSNQPQHF
TRBV7-2,TRBJ1-4,CASSLIPGSTNEKLFF
TRBV29-1,TRBJ1-1,CSVVVLGEAFF
TRBV7-6,TRBJ2-7,CASSLGWGGYEQYF
TRBV11-2,TRBJ2-1,CASSLGRTAEQFF
TRBV5-1,TRBJ1-1,CASRQNRGTEAFF
TRBV2,TRBJ1-5,CVGSKGSTNQPQHF
TRBV3-1,TRBJ1-1,CASSQGQAKSMNTEAFF
TRBV7-2,TRBJ1-4,CASSSGGASNEKLFF
TRBV2,TRBJ1-3,CASSPTGGGNTIYF
TRBV6-2/TRBV6-3,TRBJ1-1,CASSPQGARSEAFF
TRBV20-1,TRBJ1-1,CSASHGHKNTEAFF
TRBV6-1,TRBJ1-1,CASRLRTDTEAFF
TRBV15,TRBJ2-7,CATSRVASGNYEQYF
TRBV20-1,TRBJ2-7,CSAEETAWTGALYEQYF
TRBV29-1,TRBJ2-5,CSVREGETQYF
TRBV28,TRBJ2-1,CASSSPPGRHSYNEQFF
TRBV7-9,TRBJ1-1,CASSLTPVEAFF
TRBV6-1,TRBJ1-5,CASSVVAPGQGFAGTNQPQHF
TRBV18,TRBJ1-5,CASSPEPFNQPQHF
TRBV4-1,TRBJ1-2,CASSQVAGPYGYTF
TRBV6-2/TRBV6-3,TRBJ2-3,CASSYLRPPDTQYF
TRBV7-2,TRBJ1-2,CASSSLDRGYTF
TRBV5-1,TRBJ1-1,CASSLGAGRGRAEAFF
TRBV20-1,TRBJ1-1,CSASVMNTEAFF
TRBV5-1,TRBJ2-7,CASSVEQGLYEQYF
TRBV14,TRBJ2-5,CASSQDPRMTQYF
TRBV5-1,TRBJ2-2,CASSLASDGELFF
TRBV19,TRBJ1-5,CASSIVTGGSYSNQPQHF
TRBV10-3,TRBJ1-1,CATLKTGGDTEAFF
TRBV6-1,TRBJ1-1,CASTSGPGEAFF
TRBV10-2,TRBJ1-5,CASSQTGTGGGNQPQHF
TRBV11-2,TRBJ1-1,CASSSDRGNTEAFF
TRBV28,TRBJ2-7,CASSATGPFYLF
TRBV15,TRBJ1-2,CATSRPGTGADGYTF
TRBV20-1,TRBJ1-2,CSARGGGGRGKDDRTPNYGYTF
TRBV29-1,TRBJ1-4,CSVEARPNEKLFF
TRBV27,TRBJ2-7,CASRQQDRAWIQYF
TRBV6-5,TRBJ1-6,CASSYSNSPLHF
TRBV20-1,TRBJ1-4,CSARPLSGGGREKLFF
TRBV29-1,TRBJ2-5,CSVDGPSGTTNQETQYF
TRBV18,TRBJ2-7,CVSSPRDSSYEQYF